Below are 8 T cell receptor beta chains sequenced from a single sample in a study of CD8 T cells in Susac syndrome. The authors reverse transcribed roughly 0.5 to 1 ug RNA with random hexamers. Using its own MiXCR run on the immunoSEQ multiplex PCR reads, TCRdb lists one record per CDR3 protein. The sample includes roughly 150,000 distinct CDR3 sequences, about 95% of them seen just once. Sequencing was carried out using CD4+ T cells from PBMCs. Every receptor here comes from a human donor with Susac syndrome.

CDR3: CASSQEWTGGVLGELFF. The CDR3 coding sequence is TGCGCCAGCAGCCAAGAATGGACAGGGGGCGTCCTCGGGGAGCTGTTTTTT. The V and J genes are TRBV4-1 and TRBJ2-2; 11 nucleotides align to TRBD1. The CDR3 sequence is 17 residues long. Germline assignment: CDR1 MGHRA and CDR2 YSYEKL. V gave up 0 bases and J gave up 7 bases; unmatched junction bases: 7.

This clonotype was seen a single time. The genes are TRBV29-1 and TRBJ2-1; D might be TRBD2 (5 bases). The germline V gene has CDR1 SQVTM and CDR2 ANQGSEA. This CDR3 has 13 amino acids. V was cut by 4 bases and J by 2 bases, with 9 bases left in between. CDR3 DNA sequence: TGCAGCGTTGCGGGGTCGGCCTACAATGAGCAGTTCTTC. Protein product: CSVAGSAYNEQFF.

This sequence joins TRBV6-1 and TRBJ2-7; 7 bases are shared with TRBD1. Germline lookup yields CDR1 MNHNS and CDR2 SASEGT. There are 16 residues in the CDR3. The J segment lost 5 bases and the V segment lost 6 bases, leaving 16 bases of the junction unmatched. The chain's CDR3 is CASSLLSDDRAHEQYF. The CDR3 DNA reads TGTGCCAGCAGCCTCCTCTCCGACGACAGGGCCCACGAGCAGTACTTC.

This clonotype was counted a single time. The V and J genes are TRBV30 and TRBJ2-2, with TRBD1 matching over 8 bases. Germline CDR1 and CDR2: GTSNPN and SVGIG (reference sequence). The junction had 5 bases not matched to a gene; V was cut back by 4 bases and J by 7 bases. The CDR3 covers 13 residues. The CDR3 here is CAWTGGDGGELFF. In DNA, the CDR3 is TGTGCCTGGACAGGGGGCGACGGCGGGGAGCTGTTTTTT. Combining the CDR3 with reference TRBV30 and TRBJ2-2 gives the whole variable domain SQTIHQWPATLVQPVGSPLSLECTVEGTSNPNLYWYRQAAGRGLQLLFYSVGIGQISSEVPQNLSASRPQDRQFILSSKKLLLSDSGFYLCAWTGGDGGELFFGEGSRLTVL.

The rearrangement joins TRBV2 to TRBJ2-2, with TRBD1 matching over 8 bases. V trimming: 1 base; J trimming: 6 bases; junction bases outside the gene matches: 1. This CDR3 is 14 amino acids long. CDR1 and CDR2 (germline): SNHLY, FYNNEI. Here the CDR3 reads CASSEDRGAGELFF. The CDR3, as DNA: TGTGCCAGCAGTGAAGACAGGGGGGCCGGGGAGCTGTTTTTT.

V gene TRBV20-1 combines with J gene TRBJ2-5; no clear D. The CDR3 runs to 13 residues. The germline V and J ends were trimmed by 4 bases and 4 bases, with 13 bases remaining between them. Looked up from germline, CDR1 is DFQATT and CDR2 is SNEGSKA (reference sequence). The CDR3 here is CSAIAPVGETQYF. The CDR3 DNA reads as TGCAGTGCTATCGCGCCGGTAGGAGAGACCCAGTACTTC.

The sample holds a few counts of this clonotype. The chain employs TRBV7-2 and TRBJ2-7; D tentatively fits TRBD1 or TRBD2 (6 bases each). The length of the CDR3 is 15 residues. CDR1 is SGHTA, CDR2 FQGNSA, per germline. Between the trimmed V and J ends, which lost 5 bases and 4 bases, there was a span of 18 bases. CDR3 bases: TGTGCCAGCAGCCCTCGGGGGCGGGGTGGGTACGAGCAGTACTTC. Its protein product is CASSPRGRGGYEQYF. The variable domain in full, completed from reference TRBV7-2 and TRBJ2-7, reads GAGVSQSPSNKVTEKGKDVELRCDPISGHTALYWYRQSLGQGLEFLIYFQGNSAPDKSGLPSDRFSAERTGGSVSTLTIQRTQQEDSAVYLCASSPRGRGGYEQYFGPGTRLTVT.

V usage is TRBV20-1 and J usage is TRBJ2-1, with 12 bases lining up with TRBD2. V gave up 8 bases and J gave up 9 bases; unmatched junction bases: 5. The germline CDR1 and CDR2 sequences are DFQATT and SNEGSKA (reference sequence). The CDR3 spans 12 residues. The CDR3 DNA sequence: TGCAGTCTAGCGGGGGGGCCTGGTGAGCAGTTCTTC. Translation: CSLAGGPGEQFF.